This entry features one T cell receptor (beta chain) sequence. The authors' processing: Reference gene primer amplification yielded estimated nucleated cell counts. The assay was immunoSEQ multiplex PCR, and TCRdb's table has in-frame clones only and misses some. V, J and clone size were drawn from that table, and D and trimming were deduced from the DNA. Here the sample spans 250,000 to 300,000 clones, 80% to 95% being singletons. The data were taken from a study of blood T cell repertoires in COVID-19. Whole-study context: Acute and convalescent COVID-19 specimens originated in the United States, Italy and Spain. Sample material is recorded as cDNA or gDNA derived from T cells, B-cell-depleted T cells, or PBMCs.

This CDR3 is built from 17 residues. Those enrolled in Seattle joined during active infection and were followed longitudinally afterward. The chain has TRBV21-1 and TRBJ2-4; the table's TRBD1 call for D was not verified on the DNA. TRBV21-1 constitutes a pseudogene. This receptor was identified in a young woman with COVID-19, enrolled during active disease. Sequenced input: peripheral blood. The CDR3: CASSKRRARDRENIQYF. Written as DNA, the CDR3 is TGTGCCAGCAGCAAACGAAGGGCAAGGGACAGGGAAAACATTCAGTACTTC.